The rows below give T cell receptor beta chains drawn from one sample of a study of cytomegalovirus exposure and HLA in healthy donors. Method: immunoSEQ multiplex PCR; TCRdb's copy keeps in-frame clones and lacks some. The sample gives some 130,000 clones, around 84% of which show up once; 2.7% is in the top ten. The sample consisted of PBMCs. Every receptor here comes from a middle-aged man in good health and CMV-seronegative. CDR3s include the opening cysteine and the closing phenylalanine or tryptophan. The D gene is left open where the match is weak. Rows may omit the clone size; those that give it use once, few, many or a size class.

clone_size	v_call	d_call	j_call	cdr3_nt	cdr3_aa
.	TRBV19	.	TRBJ1-1	TGTGCCAGTAGTATAGGTGCGGCTGAAGCTTTCTTT	CASSIGAAEAFF
.	TRBV4-1	.	TRBJ1-3	TGCGCCAGCAGCCAAAGCCCTCAGGGTTTTGGAAACACCATATATTTT	CASSQSPQGFGNTIYF
.	TRBV15	TRBD2	TRBJ2-3	TGTGCCACCAAGACTAGCGGGGGGACTAGCACAGATACGCAGTATTTT	CATKTSGGTSTDTQYF
once	TRBV2	.	TRBJ1-1	TGTGCCAGCATTGGACTCTACACTGAAGCTTTCTTT	CASIGLYTEAFF
.	TRBV5-1	TRBD1	TRBJ1-2	TGCGCCAGCAGCTTGGTAGTCAGGGGGGATGGCTACACCTTC	CASSLVVRGDGYTF
.	TRBV11-2	TRBD1	TRBJ2-5	TGTGCCAGCAGAGACAGGGGACAAGAGACCCAGTACTTC	CASRDRGQETQYF
.	TRBV4-3	.	TRBJ2-1	TGCGCCAGCAGCCAAGGACTATCGAGCTCCTACAATGAGCAGTTCTTC	CASSQGLSSSYNEQFF
.	TRBV4-3	TRBD2	TRBJ2-2	TGCGCCAGCAGCCCTGGACTAGCGGGGGGGCTTGGCGGGGAGCTGTTTTTT	CASSPGLAGGLGGELFF
.	TRBV4-2	.	TRBJ1-3	TGTGCCAGCAGCCAAGGACAGACTGGAAACACCATATATTTT	CASSQGQTGNTIYF
.	TRBV30	.	TRBJ2-1	TGTGCCTGGAAGGAGGACGTCTACAATGAGCAGTTCTTC	CAWKEDVYNEQFF
.	TRBV19	.	TRBJ1-4	TGTGCCAGTAGTACCGAGGCCAGGGTGCCCTCAGCTAATGAAAAACTGTTTTTT	CASSTEARVPSANEKLFF